These 21 T cell receptor beta chains originate from one sample sequenced in a study of OX40 agonist ivuxolimab in advanced cancers. Some clones are missing from TCRdb's copy, which holds only in-frame ones; the method was immunoSEQ multiplex PCR. The sample includes some 74,000 clones, 88% of them seen just once. Sequences were derived from CD4+ or CD8+ T cells sorted from blood, sampled in a trial of the OX40 agonist ivuxolimab. The receptors come from an adult with an advanced solid tumor such as melanoma, head and neck, liver or kidney cancer.

The rearrangement uses TRBV5-1 and TRBJ1-5, with unresolved D. Germline lookup yields CDR1 SGHRS and CDR2 YFSETQ. V lost 6 bases and J lost 1, with 11 bases in between. The CDR3 length is 14 residues. In nucleotides, the CDR3 is TGCGCCAGCATCACCCCAGTGAGCAATCAGCCCCAGCATTTT. This sequence encodes CASITPVSNQPQHF.

The chain links TRBV27 to TRBJ2-1, with TRBD2 matching 11 bases. The trim removed 2 bases at V and 8 bases at J, leaving 8 bases unmatched. This CDR3 comprises 16 residues. From germline, CDR1 is MNHEY and CDR2 SMNVEV (reference sequence). The CDR3 DNA is TGTGCCAGCAGTTTAGGGCTAGCGGGAGGCAACCATGAGCAGTTCTTC. Protein: CASSLGLAGGNHEQFF.

This clone was found once. The rearrangement joins TRBV7-9 to TRBJ2-1; no clear D gene. Germline CDR1 SEHNR, CDR2 FQNEAQ (reference sequence). The CDR3 runs to 15 residues. V dropped 4 bases and J dropped 2 bases, with 12 bases sitting between them. Here the CDR3 DNA reads TGTGCCAGCAGCTCAACCCAAACCACCTACAATGAGCAGTTCTTC. As protein: CASSSTQTTYNEQFF. The entire variable domain, with the rest obtained from reference TRBV7-9 and TRBJ2-1, is as follows: DTGVSQNPRHKITKRGQNVTFRCDPISEHNRLYWYRQTLGQGPEFLTYFQNEAQLEKSRLLSDRFSAERPKGSFSTLEIQRTEQGDSAMYLCASSSTQTTYNEQFFGPGTRLTVL.

Concerning this clone: Other DNA variants within this sample encode the same CDR3. J is TRBJ1-2 and V is TRBV7-9; 11 bases align to TRBD1. Germline trimming cut 5 bases from V and 7 bases from J; bases unmatched to any gene: 6. CDR1 and CDR2 (germline): SEHNR, FQNEAQ (reference sequence). The CDR3 runs to 14 residues. The CDR3 sequence: CASSPGQGVSGYTF. CDR3 in DNA: TGTGCCAGCAGCCCGGGACAGGGGGTATCTGGCTACACCTTC.

The chain recombines TRBV5-5 with TRBJ1-5; the D is unclear. The ends were cut back, 4 bases at V and 4 bases at J, with 9 bases in the middle. This CDR3 comprises 13 residues. From germline, CDR1 is SGHKS and CDR2 YYEKEE (reference sequence). The DNA of the CDR3 is TGTGCCAGCAGCCCGGCAGGAAATCAGCCCCAGCATTTT. Translating gives CASSPAGNQPQHF.

The CDR3 is CAWSVMQGNTIYF. The CDR3 region has the DNA TGTGCCTGGAGTGTAATGCAGGGAAACACCATATATTTT. The rearrangement joins TRBV30 to TRBJ1-3; D gene ambiguous. Between the trimmed V and J ends, which lost 0 bases and 4 bases, there was a span of 7 bases. This CDR3 region has 13 residues. The germline V gene has CDR1 GTSNPN and CDR2 SVGIG (reference sequence).

The chain recombines TRBV6-5 with TRBJ1-4, with D possibly matching TRBD1 (5 bases). Between the trimmed V and J ends, which lost 5 bases and 0 bases, there was a span of 10 bases. Germline V gives CDR1 MNHEY, CDR2 SVGAGI. The CDR3 has 15 residues. CDR3 DNA: TGTGCCAGCAGTCGAACAGGATCAACTAATGAAAAACTGTTTTTT. As protein: CASSRTGSTNEKLFF.

The V and J genes are TRBV10-3 and TRBJ2-1, with TRBD2 matching over 7 bases. V lost 7 bases and J lost 9; bases outside the gene matches: 12. This CDR3 has 14 residues. Germline lookup yields CDR1 ENHRY and CDR2 SYGVKD. The CDR3 region is CAITERGGRSEQFF. CDR3 DNA sequence: TGTGCCATCACCGAAAGGGGCGGGAGAAGTGAGCAGTTCTTC.

The chain employs TRBV11-2 and TRBJ1-3, with a weak D call TRBD1 (5 bases). This CDR3 is built from 17 residues. V lost 4 bases and J lost 0, with 16 bases in between. Per the germline V gene, CDR1 is SGHAT and CDR2 is FQNNGV. The CDR3 protein is CASSSLGTVHSGNTIYF. CDR3 nucleotide sequence: TGTGCCAGCAGCTCCTTGGGGACGGTTCACTCTGGAAACACCATATATTTT. The full variable domain, completed using reference TRBV11-2 and TRBJ1-3, is EAGVAQSPRYKIIEKRQSVAFWCNPISGHATLYWYQQILGQGPKLLIQFQNNGVVDDSQLPKDRFSAERLKGVDSTLKIQPAKLEDSAVYLCASSSLGTVHSGNTIYFGEGSWLTVV.

The rearrangement joins TRBV7-2 to TRBJ1-1; no clear D. This CDR3 comprises 13 residues. Per the germline V gene, CDR1 is SGHTA and CDR2 is FQGNSA. The V and J ends lost 3 bases and 7 bases respectively, with 12 bases between them. The CDR3 protein is CASSFTETDEAFF. As DNA, the CDR3 is TGTGCCAGCAGCTTCACCGAGACCGATGAAGCTTTCTTT. Variable domain in full (rest from reference TRBV7-2 and TRBJ1-1): GAGVSQSPSNKVTEKGKDVELRCDPISGHTALYWYRQSLGQGLEFLIYFQGNSAPDKSGLPSDRFSAERTGGSVSTLTIQRTQQEDSAVYLCASSFTETDEAFFGQGTRLTVV.

This chain joins TRBV9 and TRBJ2-1; 8 nucleotides align to TRBD2. The CDR3 totals 15 residues. CDR1 is SGDLS and CDR2 is YYNGEE in the germline V gene. J gave up 8 bases and V 4 bases, and 11 bases lay outside the gene matches. CDR3: CASSPRLALDDEQFF. CDR3 bases: TGTGCCAGCAGCCCCCGACTAGCGTTGGACGATGAGCAGTTCTTC.

The V call is TRBV28, the J call TRBJ1-4, with D perhaps matching TRBD1 (6 bases). The CDR3 runs 15 residues. The germline V gene has CDR1 MDHEN and CDR2 SYDVKM. V was clipped by 4 bases and J by 7 bases, with 16 bases between them. CDR3 amino acids: CASSSPPGAGEKLFF. The CDR3 coding sequence is TGTGCCAGCAGTTCCCCGCCAGGGGCGGGTGAAAAACTGTTTTTT.

CDR3 DNA: TGTGCCAGCAGCAGGGCCCTACTGGGTTACGAGCAGTACTTC. It yields the protein CASSRALLGYEQYF. This chain connects TRBV5-4 to TRBJ2-7; D remains ambiguous. The V end was cut by 4 bases, the J end by 4 bases, with 15 bases between. The germline V gene encodes CDR1 SGHNT and CDR2 YYREEE (reference sequence). This CDR3 comprises 14 residues.

The chain employs TRBV2 and TRBJ1-5, with 10 bases fitting TRBD1. V dropped 6 bases and J dropped 6; count of bases not matched to a gene: 8. CDR1 and CDR2 (germline): SNHLY, FYNNEI. The CDR3 is 15 amino acids. CDR3 in amino acids: CASRPGQGLGQPQHF. Here the CDR3 DNA reads TGTGCCAGCAGGCCGGGACAGGGGTTGGGTCAGCCCCAGCATTTT.

This clone was recorded once. The rearrangement uses TRBV5-1 and TRBJ2-1; 10 bases align to TRBD1. This CDR3 has 18 amino acids. Germline trimming cut 4 bases from V and 0 bases from J; bases unmatched to any gene: 10. Germline loops: CDR1 SGHRS, CDR2 YFSETQ. The DNA for the CDR3 is TGCGCCAGCAGCGGGTGGAGAGACAGGGGGCTCTCCTACAATGAGCAGTTCTTC. Amino acid sequence: CASSGWRDRGLSYNEQFF.

The chain recombines TRBV5-1 with TRBJ2-4; 7 nucleotides agree with TRBD2. Germline V gene lookup returns CDR1 SGHRS and CDR2 YFSETQ. The ends lost 8 bases at V and 7 bases at J; junction bases unmatched: 9. This CDR3 is 13 amino acids long. The CDR3 here is CARTTSRRNIQYF. The DNA for the CDR3 is TGCGCCAGAACGACTAGCAGAAGGAACATTCAGTACTTC. The whole variable domain, remainder taken from reference TRBV5-1 and TRBJ2-4, is KAGVTQTPRYLIKTRGQQVTLSCSPISGHRSVSWYQQTPGQGLQFLFEYFSETQRNKGNFPGRFSGRQFSNSRSEMNVSTLELGDSALYLCARTTSRRNIQYFGAGTRLSVL.

The chain links TRBV5-4 to TRBJ2-5; TRBD1 is a possible D gene (5 bases). V lost 0 bases and J lost 5, with 11 bases in between. Per germline, CDR1 SGHNT and CDR2 YYREEE (reference sequence). CDR3 length equals 14 residues. This CDR3 reads CASSLGPAGETQYF. For the CDR3, the DNA is TGTGCCAGCAGCTTGGGCCCTGCAGGGGAGACCCAGTACTTC.

This clone has only a few counts. The rearrangement uses TRBV19 and TRBJ1-5, with D uncertain. V was clipped by 0 bases and J by 4 bases, with 4 bases between them. The CDR3 is 13 amino acids. Germline CDR1 is LNHDA and CDR2 is SQIVND (reference sequence). The CDR3 loop reads CASSIDGNQPQHF. CDR3 DNA sequence: TGTGCCAGTAGTATAGACGGGAATCAGCCCCAGCATTTT.

The rearrangement links TRBV6-1 to TRBJ2-7; 9 nucleotides align to TRBD2. The CDR3 runs 16 residues. V dropped 1 base and J dropped 12; count of bases not matched to a gene: 16. Germline V gives CDR1 MNHNS, CDR2 SASEGT. CDR3 sequence reads: CASSEVGGSGGFVLYF. CDR3 nucleotides: TGTGCCAGCAGTGAAGTCGGCGGTAGCGGGGGTTTCGTTTTGTACTTC.

The chain has TRBV18 and TRBJ1-5, with D unresolved. This CDR3 comprises 14 residues. V was trimmed by 3 bases and J by 0 bases, leaving 6 bases between them. Per germline, CDR1 KGHSH and CDR2 LQKENI. The CDR3 here is CASSPNDSNQPQHF. The CDR3 region has the DNA TGTGCCAGCTCACCCAATGATAGCAATCAGCCCCAGCATTTT.

The count of this clone is one. This CDR3 is CASSLGYSKPLHF. The CDR3, as DNA: TGTGCCAGCAGCCTGGGGTATTCAAAGCCCCTCCACTTT. This chain joins TRBV5-6 and TRBJ1-6; D remains unclear. From germline, CDR1 is SGHDT and CDR2 YYEEEE. The CDR3 extends over 13 amino acids. Trimming removed 4 bases from V and 13 bases from J, with 15 bases in between.